This T cell receptor (beta chain) emerged from a study of cytomegalovirus exposure and HLA in healthy donors. Regarding the study as a whole: The study labeled approximately 150 TCR beta chains cytomegalovirus-associated. The classifier reportedly diagnosed cytomegalovirus status with high specificity and sensitivity.

Method: immunoSEQ multiplex PCR; TCRdb's copy keeps in-frame clones and lacks some. The profile shows roughly 130,000 clones, approximately 89% of them singletons. This clone was seen only once. Its target is not known. The germline gives CDR1 SGHAT, CDR2 FQDESV (reference sequence). V lost 4 bases to trimming and J lost 8 bases; unmatched junction nucleotides: 6. CDR3 length equals 15 residues. This receptor was obtained from a man between 25 and 39 years old in good health and CMV-seronegative. The chain combines TRBV11-1 with TRBJ2-1; TRBD2 agrees at 12 bases. The source material was PBMCs. The CDR3, as DNA: TGTGCCAGCAGCTCCCTAGCGGGGGGGTATTATGAGCAGTTCTTC. As protein: CASSSLAGGYYEQFF.